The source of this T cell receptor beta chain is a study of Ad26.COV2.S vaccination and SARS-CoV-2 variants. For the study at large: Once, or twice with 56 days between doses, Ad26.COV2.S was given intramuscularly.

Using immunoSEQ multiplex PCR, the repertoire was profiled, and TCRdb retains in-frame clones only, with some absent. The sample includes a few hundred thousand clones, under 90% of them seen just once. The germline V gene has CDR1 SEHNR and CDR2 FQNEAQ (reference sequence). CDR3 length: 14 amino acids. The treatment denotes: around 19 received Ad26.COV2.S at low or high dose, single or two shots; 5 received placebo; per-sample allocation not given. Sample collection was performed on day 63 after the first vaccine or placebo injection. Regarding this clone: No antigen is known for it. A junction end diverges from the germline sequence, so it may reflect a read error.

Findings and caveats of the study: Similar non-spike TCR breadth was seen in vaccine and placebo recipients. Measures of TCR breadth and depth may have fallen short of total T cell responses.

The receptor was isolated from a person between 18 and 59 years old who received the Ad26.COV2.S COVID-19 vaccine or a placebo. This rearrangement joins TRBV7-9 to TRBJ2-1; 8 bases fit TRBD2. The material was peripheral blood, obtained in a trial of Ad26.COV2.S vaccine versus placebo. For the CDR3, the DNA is TGTGCCAGCAGTTTAGAGACTAGCGTTAGAGGGCAGTTCTTC. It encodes CASSLETSVRGQFF.